Listed here are 18 T cell receptor beta chains from one sample, sequenced in a study of blood T cell repertoires in COVID-19. The assay was immunoSEQ multiplex PCR, and TCRdb's table has in-frame clones only and misses some. Of about 79,000 clones listed, around 88% are singletons. Sequencing was performed on peripheral blood. All receptors come from a man aged 65-85 years with active or convalescent COVID-19.

The chain uses TRBV28 and TRBJ1-6; 7 bases match TRBD1. There are 16 residues in the CDR3. The J segment lost 5 bases and the V segment lost 2 bases, leaving 6 bases of the junction unmatched. Looked up from germline, CDR1 is MDHEN and CDR2 is SYDVKM. The CDR3 nucleotides are TGTGCCAGCAGTTTACCGACAGGGCAGGATAATTCACCCCTCCACTTT. This sequence encodes CASSLPTGQDNSPLHF.

The V call is TRBV28, the J call TRBJ1-6; no definite D call. Trimming cost V 11 bases and J 5 bases, with 19 bases left between them. Germline assignment: CDR1 MDHEN and CDR2 SYDVKM. CDR3 length: 15 amino acids. The CDR3 coding sequence is TGTGCCTCGAGGAGGGCTTTCTTGGATAATTCACCCCTCCACTTT. Residues: CASRRAFLDNSPLHF.

V is TRBV4-1 and J is TRBJ1-3; D is perhaps TRBD1 (6 bases). V was clipped by 0 bases and J by 0 bases, with 12 bases between them. The CDR3 is made up of 17 amino acids. The V gene's germline CDR1 is MGHRA and CDR2 YSYEKL. The CDR3 DNA is TGCGCCAGCAGCCAAGAGTTCAACAGGGTCTCTGGAAACACCATATATTTT. Protein: CASSQEFNRVSGNTIYF.

This clone appeared a single time. The chain has TRBV28 and TRBJ1-5; D unclear. Germline CDR1 reads MDHEN; CDR2 reads SYDVKM. This CDR3 is built from 15 residues. The V end was cut by 2 bases, the J end by 0 bases, with 8 bases between. The CDR3 coding sequence is TGTGCCAGCAGTTTAGGGCCATATAGCAATCAGCCCCAGCATTTT. The encoded protein is CASSLGPYSNQPQHF. Full variable domain (rest looked up from reference TRBV28 and TRBJ1-5): DVKVTQSSRYLVKRTGEKVFLECVQDMDHENMFWYRQDPGLGLRLIYFSYDVKMKEKGDIPEGYSVSREKKERFSLILESASTNQTSMYLCASSLGPYSNQPQHFGDGTRLSIL.

The chain has TRBV6-5 and TRBJ1-3; D may be TRBD1 (5 bases). Germline V gene lookup returns CDR1 MNHEY and CDR2 SVGAGI. The CDR3 is 15 amino acids. V was cut by 6 bases and J by 1 base, with 13 bases left in between. CDR3 residues: CASSLDSISGNTIYF. DNA of the CDR3: TGTGCCAGCAGCCTCGACAGCATTTCTGGAAACACCATATATTTT.

The table lists this clone with a few counts. The J gene is TRBJ2-1, the V gene TRBV5-1; 10 nucleotides line up with TRBD2. The CDR3 consists of 17 residues. V was pared by 0 bases and J by 4 bases, with 7 bases of the junction left unmatched. The germline gives CDR1 SGHRS, CDR2 YFSETQ. CDR3 sequence (DNA): TGCGCCAGCAGCTTGGTGGCTAGCGGGAGTTCATACAATGAGCAGTTCTTC. Its protein is CASSLVASGSSYNEQFF. The full variable domain, in which reference TRBV5-1 and TRBJ2-1 provide the parts outside the CDR3, is KAGVTQTPRYLIKTRGQQVTLSCSPISGHRSVSWYQQTPGQGLQFLFEYFSETQRNKGNFPGRFSGRQFSNSRSEMNVSTLELGDSALYLCASSLVASGSSYNEQFFGPGTRLTVL.

This sequence joins TRBV15 and TRBJ2-7; 7 nucleotides match TRBD1. The CDR3 is 15 residues long. Germline assignment: CDR1 LNHNV and CDR2 YYDKDF (reference sequence). J lost 0 bases, V lost 3 bases, and 5 bases had no gene match. DNA for the CDR3: TGTGCCACCAGCAGTAGACAGGGAAGCTCCTACGAGCAGTACTTC. Protein product: CATSSRQGSSYEQYF. Looking up the rest from reference TRBV15 and TRBJ2-7 gives the full variable domain: DAMVIQNPRYQVTQFGKPVTLSCSQTLNHNVMYWYQQKSSQAPKLLFHYYDKDFNNEADTPDNFQSRRPNTSFCFLDIRSPGLGDTAMYLCATSSRQGSSYEQYFGPGTRLTVT.

The genes are TRBV5-4 and TRBJ2-2; 12 bases align to TRBD2. Germline loops: CDR1 SGHNT, CDR2 YYREEE (reference sequence). The CDR3 is made up of 16 amino acids. Trimming at V came to 3 bases and at J to 3 bases, leaving 3 bases not matched to a gene. CDR3 nucleotide sequence: TGTGCCAGCAGCTCAGGGACTAGCGGGTACACCGGGGAGCTGTTTTTT. Its translation is CASSSGTSGYTGELFF.

The chain couples TRBV11-2 to TRBJ2-1; 13 bases line up with TRBD2. V gave up 3 bases and J gave up 9 bases; unmatched junction bases: 8. CDR1 and CDR2 from the germline V gene are SGHAT and FQNNGV. This CDR3 spans 16 amino acids. As DNA, the CDR3 is TGTGCCAGCAGCTTTCCTACTAGCGGGAGGGCGGGTGAGCAGTTCTTC. Translated, it gives CASSFPTSGRAGEQFF.

The chain employs TRBV5-4 and TRBJ2-3; possibly TRBD2 for D (7 bases). Germline V CDR1 and CDR2: SGHNT, YYREEE (reference sequence). V shed 0 bases and J shed 2 bases, with 13 bases lying between them. The CDR3 is 16 amino acids. CDR3 DNA: TGTGCCAGCAGCTTGGGTGGGAGGGGGAACACAGATACGCAGTATTTT. Translating it yields CASSLGGRGNTDTQYF.

The rearrangement joins TRBV3-1 (or the pseudogene TRBV3-2) to TRBJ2-5, with 10 bases that match TRBD2. Trimming at V came to 2 bases and at J to 0 bases, leaving 12 bases not matched to a gene. From germline, CDR1 is LGHDT and CDR2 YNNKEL (reference sequence). This CDR3 is 19 amino acids long. CDR3 bases: TGTGCCAGCAGCCAATGGTCACTAGCGGGAAAAAGGAACCAAGAGACCCAGTACTTC. Its translation: CASSQWSLAGKRNQETQYF.

This rearrangement joins TRBV4-1 to TRBJ1-2; D uncertain. Germline values: CDR1 MGHRA, CDR2 YSYEKL. The CDR3 loop spans 16 amino acids. V dropped 0 bases and J dropped 0 bases, with 11 bases sitting between them. The CDR3 sequence is CASSQEMAEANYGYTF. The CDR3 DNA reads as TGCGCCAGCAGCCAAGAAATGGCAGAAGCTAACTATGGCTACACCTTC.

On this clone itself: Other DNA sequences from this sample encode an identical CDR3 as well. The V and J genes are TRBV19 and TRBJ1-5; TRBD1 aligns across 9 bases. The V gene end was trimmed by 8 bases and the J gene end by 7 bases; junction bases not matched to a gene: 15. CDR3 length: 16 residues. Looked up from germline, CDR1 is LNHDA and CDR2 is SQIVND (reference sequence). CDR3 DNA sequence: TGTGCCAGTCGGTCTCCGGGACAGGGACTCGGGCAGCCCCAGCATTTT. It encodes CASRSPGQGLGQPQHF.

V gene TRBV11-2 combines with J gene TRBJ1-1, with 7 bases identical to TRBD1. The germline gives CDR1 SGHAT, CDR2 FQNNGV. The CDR3 spans 15 residues. Trimming removed 0 bases from V and 5 bases from J; junction bases left unmatched: 6. The CDR3 spells CASSLEWQGGTEAFF. The CDR3 coding sequence is TGTGCCAGCAGCTTAGAGTGGCAGGGGGGTACTGAAGCTTTCTTT.

This clone has a handful of counts. The rearrangement links TRBV5-1 to TRBJ2-7; D might be TRBD1 (6 bases). The CDR3 contains 16 residues. The V and J ends lost 0 bases and 1 base respectively, with 14 bases between them. Germline V CDR1 and CDR2: SGHRS, YFSETQ. CDR3 nucleotide sequence: TGCGCCAGCAGCTTGGGTGGGTCAGGGGAATCCTACGAGCAGTACTTC. The encoded protein is CASSLGGSGESYEQYF.

The chain combines TRBV6-2 or TRBV6-3 with TRBJ2-7; 11 nucleotides match TRBD2. The CDR3 contains 15 residues. The ends lost 2 bases at V and 7 bases at J; junction bases unmatched: 7. Germline values: CDR1 MNHEY, CDR2 SVGEGT. CDR3 nucleotides: TGTGCCAGCAGTTACGAGACTAGCGGGGCTTTAGAGCAGTACTTC. Its translation is CASSYETSGALEQYF.

This clone was seen a few times. The chain employs TRBV19 and TRBJ2-2; no firm D call. This CDR3 has 13 amino acids. V was pared by 4 bases and J by 1 base, with 4 bases between. Germline V gene sequence: CDR1 LNHDA, CDR2 SQIVND (reference sequence). CDR3 in DNA: TGTGCCAGTAGTACTTTGAACACCGGGGAGCTGTTTTTT. This sequence encodes CASSTLNTGELFF.

By share, this clone ranks as medium-sized (0.01 to 0.1%). This chain connects TRBV9 to TRBJ1-5, with TRBD1 identical over 8 bases. This CDR3 comprises 15 residues. J lost 3 bases, V lost 3 bases, and 5 bases had no gene match. Germline V gene lookup returns CDR1 SGDLS and CDR2 YYNGEE. CDR3 amino acids: CASSAGGQVNQPQHF. CDR3 nucleotides: TGTGCCAGCAGCGCCGGGGGACAGGTCAATCAGCCCCAGCATTTT.